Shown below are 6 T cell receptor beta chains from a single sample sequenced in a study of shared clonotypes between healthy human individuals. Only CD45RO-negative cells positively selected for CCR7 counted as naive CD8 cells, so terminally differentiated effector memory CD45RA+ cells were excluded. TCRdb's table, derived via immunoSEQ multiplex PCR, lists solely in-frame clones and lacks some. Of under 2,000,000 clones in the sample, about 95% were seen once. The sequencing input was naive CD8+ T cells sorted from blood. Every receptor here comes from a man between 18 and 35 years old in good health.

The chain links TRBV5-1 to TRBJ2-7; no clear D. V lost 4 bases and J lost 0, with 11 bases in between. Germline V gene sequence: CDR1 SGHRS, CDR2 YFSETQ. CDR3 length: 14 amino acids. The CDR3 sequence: CASSPDGYSYEQYF. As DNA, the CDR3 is TGCGCCAGCAGCCCTGACGGTTACTCCTACGAGCAGTACTTC. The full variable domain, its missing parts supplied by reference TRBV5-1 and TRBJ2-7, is KAGVTQTPRYLIKTRGQQVTLSCSPISGHRSVSWYQQTPGQGLQFLFEYFSETQRNKGNFPGRFSGRQFSNSRSEMNVSTLELGDSALYLCASSPDGYSYEQYFGPGTRLTVT.

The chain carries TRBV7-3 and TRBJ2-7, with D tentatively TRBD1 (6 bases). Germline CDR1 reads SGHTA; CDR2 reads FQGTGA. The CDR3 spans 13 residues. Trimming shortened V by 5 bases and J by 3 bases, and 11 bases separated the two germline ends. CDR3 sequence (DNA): TGTGCCAGCAGCCTGTCACAGGGCTACGAGCAGTACTTC. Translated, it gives CASSLSQGYEQYF. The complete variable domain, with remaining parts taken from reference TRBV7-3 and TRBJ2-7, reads GAGVSQTPSNKVTEKGKYVELRCDPISGHTALYWYRQSLGQGPEFLIYFQGTGAADDSGLPNDRFFAVRPEGSVSTLKIQRTERGDSAVYLCASSLSQGYEQYFGPGTRLTVT.

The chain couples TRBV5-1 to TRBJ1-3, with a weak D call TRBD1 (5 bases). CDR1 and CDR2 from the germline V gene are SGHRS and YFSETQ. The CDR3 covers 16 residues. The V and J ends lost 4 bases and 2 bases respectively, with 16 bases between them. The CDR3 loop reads CASSQLGPEAGNTIYF. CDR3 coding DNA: TGCGCCAGCAGCCAGTTGGGGCCCGAAGCTGGAAACACCATATATTTT.

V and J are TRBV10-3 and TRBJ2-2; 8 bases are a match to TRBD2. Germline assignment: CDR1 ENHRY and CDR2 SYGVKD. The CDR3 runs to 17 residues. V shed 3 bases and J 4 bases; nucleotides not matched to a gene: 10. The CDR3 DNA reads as TGTGCCATCAGTGAACCCGAGCGGGAGTGGGTCACCGGGGAGCTGTTTTTT. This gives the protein CAISEPEREWVTGELFF.

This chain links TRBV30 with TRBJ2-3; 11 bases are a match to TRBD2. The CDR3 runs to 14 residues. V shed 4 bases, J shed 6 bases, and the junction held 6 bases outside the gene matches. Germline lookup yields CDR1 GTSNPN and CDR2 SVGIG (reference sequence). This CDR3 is CAWTHGTSGDTQYF. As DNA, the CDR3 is TGTGCCTGGACCCACGGGACTAGCGGTGATACGCAGTATTTT.

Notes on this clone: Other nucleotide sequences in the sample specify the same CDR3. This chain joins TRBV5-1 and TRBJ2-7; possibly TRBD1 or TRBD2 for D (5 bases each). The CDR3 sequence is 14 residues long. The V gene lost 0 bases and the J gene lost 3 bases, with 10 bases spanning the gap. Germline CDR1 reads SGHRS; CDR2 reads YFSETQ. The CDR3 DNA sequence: TGCGCCAGCAGCTTGGACTGGGGGAGCTACGAGCAGTACTTC. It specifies CASSLDWGSYEQYF.